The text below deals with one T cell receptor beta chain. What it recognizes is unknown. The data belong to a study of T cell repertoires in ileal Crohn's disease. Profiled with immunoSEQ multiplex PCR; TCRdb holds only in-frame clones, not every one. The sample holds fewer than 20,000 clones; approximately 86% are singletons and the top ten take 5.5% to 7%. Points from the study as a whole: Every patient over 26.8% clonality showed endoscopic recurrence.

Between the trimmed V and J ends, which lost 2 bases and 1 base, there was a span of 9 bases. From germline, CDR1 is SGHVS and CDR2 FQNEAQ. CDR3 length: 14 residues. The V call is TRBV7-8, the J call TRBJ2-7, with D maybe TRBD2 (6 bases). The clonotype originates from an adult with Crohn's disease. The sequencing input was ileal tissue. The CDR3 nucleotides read TGTGCCAGCAGCTTAACACTAGCTTCCTACGAGCAGTACTTC. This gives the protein CASSLTLASYEQYF.